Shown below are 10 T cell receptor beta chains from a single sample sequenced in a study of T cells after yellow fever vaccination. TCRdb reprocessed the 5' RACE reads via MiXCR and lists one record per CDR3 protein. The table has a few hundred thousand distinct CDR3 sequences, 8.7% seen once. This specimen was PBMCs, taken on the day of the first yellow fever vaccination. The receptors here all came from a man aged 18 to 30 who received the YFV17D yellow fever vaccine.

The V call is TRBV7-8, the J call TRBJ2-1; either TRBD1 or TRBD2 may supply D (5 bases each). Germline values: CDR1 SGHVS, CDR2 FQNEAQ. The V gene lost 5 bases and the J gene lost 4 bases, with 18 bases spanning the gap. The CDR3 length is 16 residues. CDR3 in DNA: TGTGCCAGCAGCAAAGCCGGGACCCCCTATTACAATGAGCAGTTCTTC. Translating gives CASSKAGTPYYNEQFF.

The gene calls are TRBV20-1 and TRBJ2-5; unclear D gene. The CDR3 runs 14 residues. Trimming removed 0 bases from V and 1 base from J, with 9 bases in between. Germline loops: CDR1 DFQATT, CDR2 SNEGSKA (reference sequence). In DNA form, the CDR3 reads TGCAGTGCTAGAGATGGGCGTCGCCAAGAGACCCAGTACTTC. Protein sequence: CSARDGRRQETQYF.

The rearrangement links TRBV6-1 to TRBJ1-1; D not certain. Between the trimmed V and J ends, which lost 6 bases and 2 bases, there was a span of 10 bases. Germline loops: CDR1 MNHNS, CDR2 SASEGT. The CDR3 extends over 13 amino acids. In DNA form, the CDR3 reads TGTGCCAGCAGCGAACCAGGAAACACTGAAGCTTTCTTT. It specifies CASSEPGNTEAFF.

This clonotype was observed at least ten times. The CDR3 DNA reads TGTGCCAGCAGCCCCAGGGGGGGCACAGATACGCAGTATTTT. Amino acids: CASSPRGGTDTQYF. The rearrangement links TRBV5-4 to TRBJ2-3, with a tentative D call TRBD1 (7 bases). V gave up 4 bases and J gave up 1 base, with 10 bases separating them. The CDR3 is made up of 14 amino acids. Germline CDR1 and CDR2: SGHNT and YYREEE (reference sequence).

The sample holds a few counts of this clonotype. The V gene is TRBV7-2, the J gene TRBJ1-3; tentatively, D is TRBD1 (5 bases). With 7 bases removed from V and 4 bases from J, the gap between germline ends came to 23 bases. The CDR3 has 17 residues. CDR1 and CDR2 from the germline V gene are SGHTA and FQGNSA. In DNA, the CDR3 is TGTGCCAGCACCCCAATGACCAGGGTTTTCCCCGGAAACACCATATATTTT. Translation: CASTPMTRVFPGNTIYF.

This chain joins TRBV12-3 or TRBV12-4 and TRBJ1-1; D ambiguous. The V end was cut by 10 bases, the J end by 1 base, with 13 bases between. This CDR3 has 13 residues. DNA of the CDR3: TGTGCCACTAAGGGAACAGCGAACACTGAAGCTTTCTTT. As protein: CATKGTANTEAFF.

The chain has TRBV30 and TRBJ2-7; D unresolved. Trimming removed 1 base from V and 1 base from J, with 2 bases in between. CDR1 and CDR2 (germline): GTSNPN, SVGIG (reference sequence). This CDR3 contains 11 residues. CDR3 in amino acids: CAWSESYEQYF. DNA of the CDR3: TGTGCCTGGAGTGAGTCCTACGAGCAGTACTTC.

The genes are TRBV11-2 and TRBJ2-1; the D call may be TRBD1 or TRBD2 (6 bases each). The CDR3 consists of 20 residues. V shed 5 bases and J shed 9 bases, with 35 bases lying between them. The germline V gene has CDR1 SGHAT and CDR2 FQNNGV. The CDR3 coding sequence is TGTGCCAGCAGCCTAGTTCCCGGGACACCCGAACGGGGGCCCCAGTTTGAGCAGTTCTTC. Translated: CASSLVPGTPERGPQFEQFF.

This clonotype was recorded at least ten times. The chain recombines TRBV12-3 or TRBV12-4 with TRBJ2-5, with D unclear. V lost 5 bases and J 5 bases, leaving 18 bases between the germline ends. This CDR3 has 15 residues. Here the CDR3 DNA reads TGTGCCAGCAGTCCCCCCGGGCTGGGTATGGAGACCCAGTACTTC. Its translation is CASSPPGLGMETQYF.

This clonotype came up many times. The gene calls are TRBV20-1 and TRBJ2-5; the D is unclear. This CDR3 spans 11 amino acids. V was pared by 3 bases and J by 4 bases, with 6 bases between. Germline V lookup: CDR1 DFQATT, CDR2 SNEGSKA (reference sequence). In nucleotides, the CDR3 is TGCAGTGCTAGGGTAATAGAGACCCAGTACTTC. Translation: CSARVIETQYF.